These 21 T cell receptor beta chains originate from one sample sequenced in a study of blood T cell repertoires in COVID-19. The repertoire was sequenced with immunoSEQ multiplex PCR; TCRdb's copy has only in-frame clones and lacks some. This sample has around 120,000 clones, with about 80% found just once. Sequenced material: peripheral blood. The source is a man aged 65 to 79 with acute or convalescent COVID-19.

This sequence joins TRBV19 and TRBJ2-1; 11 bases match TRBD2. V lost 4 bases and J lost 5; bases outside the gene matches: 7. This CDR3 is built from 16 residues. Per germline, CDR1 LNHDA and CDR2 SQIVND (reference sequence). CDR3 sequence: CASSNSGRAAHNEQFF. The CDR3 coding sequence is TGTGCCAGTAGTAATAGCGGGAGGGCAGCGCACAATGAGCAGTTCTTC.

The chain has TRBV29-1 and TRBJ2-3; TRBD1 aligns across 10 bases. Trimming removed 2 bases from V and 2 bases from J; junction bases left unmatched: 10. The V gene's germline CDR1 is SQVTM and CDR2 ANQGSEA. This CDR3 spans 17 amino acids. DNA of the CDR3: TGCAGCGTTGAAAGCGACAGGGGGCGATTTCACACAGATACGCAGTATTTT. This codes for CSVESDRGRFHTDTQYF.

This clone was seen only a few times. The chain is built from TRBV2 and TRBJ1-5; a possible D gene is TRBD1 (5 bases). This CDR3 is built from 14 residues. The germline V and J ends were trimmed by 6 bases and 3 bases, with 12 bases remaining between them. Germline CDR1 reads SNHLY; CDR2 reads FYNNEI. Here the CDR3 reads CASRWAGPNQPQHF. In nucleotides, the CDR3 is TGTGCCAGCAGATGGGCAGGGCCCAATCAGCCCCAGCATTTT.

This sequence joins TRBV28 and TRBJ2-7, with 7 bases lining up with TRBD1. This CDR3 is 12 amino acids long. The V gene's germline CDR1 is MDHEN and CDR2 SYDVKM. The J segment lost 9 bases and the V segment lost 8 bases, leaving 10 bases of the junction unmatched. Here the CDR3 reads CASADYRGMQYF. The DNA for the CDR3 is TGTGCCAGCGCCGACTACAGGGGCATGCAGTACTTC.

The V call is TRBV28, the J call TRBJ2-1; the D is unclear. This CDR3 is built from 12 residues. CDR1 MDHEN and CDR2 SYDVKM come from the germline V gene. V was clipped by 3 bases and J by 9 bases, with 9 bases between them. In DNA, the CDR3 is TGTGCCAGCAGTTTGGAGTTGGGTGAGCAGTTCTTC. Its translation is CASSLELGEQFF.

The V call is TRBV14, the J call TRBJ1-2; unclear D gene. Germline V gene sequence: CDR1 SGHDN, CDR2 FVKESK. Trimming stripped 0 bases from V and 3 bases from J, with 8 bases between. This CDR3 has 14 residues. The CDR3 DNA reads TGTGCCAGCAGCCAAGATACGGTACACTATGGCTACACCTTC. Amino acids: CASSQDTVHYGYTF.

As to this clone: Other DNA sequences in this specimen translate into the identical CDR3. The chain uses TRBV11-3 and TRBJ2-5; 7 bases map to TRBD1. CDR1 and CDR2 (germline): SGHNT, YENEEA. CDR3 length: 13 residues. Losses at the gene ends were 3 bases for V and 3 bases for J; bases not matched to a gene: 1. The CDR3 sequence is CASSLGTEETQYF. The CDR3 bases are TGTGCCAGCAGCTTGGGGACAGAAGAGACCCAGTACTTC.

This clone was seen more than once but under ten times. The chain joins TRBV9 to TRBJ2-4; 9 bases are shared with TRBD2. This CDR3 has 14 residues. Germline values: CDR1 SGDLS, CDR2 YYNGEE. Germline trimming cut 1 base from V and 12 bases from J; bases unmatched to any gene: 8. This CDR3 is CASSVRAGGPRQYF. Written as DNA, the CDR3 is TGTGCCAGCAGCGTAAGGGCGGGAGGGCCGCGTCAGTACTTC.

The gene calls are TRBV7-9 and TRBJ2-3, with 7 bases lining up with TRBD2. CDR1 and CDR2 (germline): SEHNR, FQNEAQ (reference sequence). Losses at the gene ends were 11 bases for V and 0 bases for J; bases not matched to a gene: 5. CDR3 length: 13 residues. The CDR3 sequence: CALERESTDTQYF. The CDR3, as DNA: TGTGCCCTCGAGCGGGAAAGCACAGATACGCAGTATTTT.

This clone was recorded a few times. V usage is TRBV2 and J usage is TRBJ2-5; D perhaps matches TRBD1 (5 bases). The germline CDR1 and CDR2 sequences are SNHLY and FYNNEI. CDR3 length equals 16 residues. Deletions cut 1 base from V and 10 bases from J, with 22 bases between. The DNA for the CDR3 is TGTGCCAGCAGTGAAGTGAGTGGACATGGAAGTGGTGACCAGTACTTC. Translating it yields CASSEVSGHGSGDQYF.

This clone was counted a single time. This chain connects TRBV13 to TRBJ1-1; 8 nucleotides line up with TRBD1. CDR1 is PRHDT, CDR2 FYEKMQ, per germline (reference sequence). Losses at the gene ends were 1 base for V and 3 bases for J; bases not matched to a gene: 4. CDR3 size: 15 residues. CDR3 sequence reads: CASSLAGGGDTEAFF. The DNA for the CDR3 is TGTGCCAGCAGCTTAGCAGGGGGCGGGGACACTGAAGCTTTCTTT. Full variable domain (rest looked up from reference TRBV13 and TRBJ1-1): AAGVIQSPRHLIKEKRETATLKCYPIPRHDTVYWYQQGPGQDPQFLISFYEKMQSDKGSIPDRFSAQQFSDYHSELNMSSLELGDSALYFCASSLAGGGDTEAFFGQGTRLTVV.

This chain connects TRBV5-5 to TRBJ2-7; the D gene is possibly TRBD1 (6 bases). Trimming took 2 bases from V and 5 from J, leaving 8 bases between them. There are 12 residues in the CDR3. Germline CDR1 and CDR2: SGHKS and YYEKEE (reference sequence). The CDR3 region is CASSFTGNEQYF. CDR3 DNA sequence: TGTGCCAGCAGCTTTACAGGGAACGAGCAGTACTTC. Together with reference TRBV5-5 and TRBJ2-7, the CDR3 gives the full variable domain: DAGVTQSPTHLIKTRGQQVTLRCSPISGHKSVSWYQQVLGQGPQFIFQYYEKEERGRGNFPDRFSARQFPNYSSELNVNALLLGDSALYLCASSFTGNEQYFGPGTRLTVT.

The CDR3 is CAISESDREQETQYF. CDR3 in DNA: TGTGCCATCAGTGAGTCTGACAGGGAGCAAGAGACCCAGTACTTC. The chain couples TRBV10-3 to TRBJ2-5, with 7 bases fitting TRBD1. The CDR3 is 15 residues long. Germline trimming cut 0 bases from V and 2 bases from J; bases unmatched to any gene: 3. CDR1 is ENHRY, CDR2 SYGVKD, per germline.

This sequence joins TRBV15 and TRBJ1-4; 10 positions match TRBD1. Germline trimming cut 0 bases from V and 8 bases from J; bases unmatched to any gene: 3. Germline V gene lookup returns CDR1 LNHNV and CDR2 YYDKDF (reference sequence). The CDR3 loop spans 15 amino acids. The CDR3 here is CATSRDPGQGEKLFF. The CDR3 DNA is TGTGCCACCAGCAGAGATCCGGGACAGGGGGAAAAACTGTTTTTT.

The chain has TRBV7-8 and TRBJ2-3; perhaps TRBD2 as D (6 bases). CDR3 length: 14 amino acids. CDR1 is SGHVS, CDR2 FQNEAQ, per germline. V dropped 4 bases and J dropped 6 bases, with 14 bases sitting between them. CDR3 DNA: TGTGCCAGCAGCTCCCCGACTGGGGGGGATACGCAGTATTTT. Translated: CASSSPTGGDTQYF.

This clone was seen a handful of times. The genes are TRBV5-1 and TRBJ1-2; D might be TRBD1 (6 bases). This CDR3 contains 14 residues. Per germline, CDR1 SGHRS and CDR2 YFSETQ. Trimming removed 0 bases from V and 7 bases from J, with 13 bases in between. The CDR3 DNA reads TGCGCCAGCAGCTTGGATCGGGGGGCTAGTGGCTACACCTTC. It encodes CASSLDRGASGYTF.

V and J are TRBV21-1 and TRBJ1-5; no check of the table's D call, TRBD1, against the DNA was made. TRBV21-1 is marked as a pseudogene. There are 15 residues in the CDR3. The CDR3 DNA reads as TGTGCCAGCAGCAAAGAGGACAGGGACAATCAGCCCCAGCATTTT. Protein: CASSKEDRDNQPQHF.

The chain combines TRBV28 with TRBJ2-3; D is perhaps TRBD1 (6 bases). The CDR3 is made up of 13 amino acids. Between the trimmed V and J ends, which lost 6 bases and 3 bases, there was a span of 10 bases. The germline CDR1 and CDR2 sequences are MDHEN and SYDVKM. CDR3: CASRGRGTDTQYF. The CDR3 region has the DNA TGTGCCAGCAGAGGCAGGGGTACAGATACGCAGTATTTT.

The chain has TRBV2 and TRBJ2-2, with D perhaps matching TRBD2 (5 bases). The length of the CDR3 is 12 residues. Trimming left V 10 bases short and J 6 bases short, with 12 bases between. Germline V gene sequence: CDR1 SNHLY, CDR2 FYNNEI. CDR3 region: CATVEEAGELFF. Written as DNA, the CDR3 is TGTGCCACCGTAGAGGAGGCCGGGGAGCTGTTTTTT.

In its sample, this clone was seen once. This chain links TRBV25-1 with TRBJ1-1; possibly TRBD1 for D (6 bases). The V end was cut by 4 bases, the J end by 6 bases, with 9 bases between. This CDR3 has 12 amino acids. From germline, CDR1 is MGHDK and CDR2 SYGVNS. CDR3 region: CASSGGHPEAFF. The CDR3 bases are TGTGCCAGCAGTGGGGGACATCCTGAAGCTTTCTTT.

The J gene is TRBJ1-4, the V gene TRBV7-2, with no clear D. The germline CDR1 and CDR2 sequences are SGHTA and FQGNSA. The CDR3 runs 13 residues. The V gene lost 1 base and the J gene lost 7 bases, with 7 bases spanning the gap. CDR3 in amino acids: CASSLGAAEKLFF. DNA of the CDR3: TGTGCCAGCAGCTTAGGGGCAGCTGAAAAACTGTTTTTT.